The rows below give T cell receptor beta chains drawn from one sample of a study of cytomegalovirus exposure and HLA in healthy donors. Clones were sequenced by immunoSEQ multiplex PCR, and TCRdb holds only the in-frame ones, with some missing. Of approximately 160,000 clones listed, approximately 71% are singletons. The sample consisted of PBMCs. All receptors come from a man aged 50 or older in good health and CMV-seronegative. Each CDR3 is given with its conserved first and last residue. The order of the fields is D gene, V gene, clone size, J gene, CDR3 protein, CDR3 DNA. D genes are given only for firm matches. The size of a clone is reported for some rows only, either as once, few or many, or as a class for expanded clones.

TRBD1	TRBV2	.	TRBJ1-1	CASVGQGGTEAFF	TGTGCCAGCGTAGGACAGGGAGGGACTGAAGCTTTCTTT
.	TRBV4-2	few	TRBJ2-2	CASSQVVKGVTGELFF	TGTGCCAGCAGCCAAGTCGTCAAGGGGGTAACCGGGGAGCTGTTTTTT
TRBD1	TRBV6-5	.	TRBJ1-2	CASSPGTGSGYGYTF	TGTGCCAGCAGTCCCGGGACAGGGAGCGGCTATGGCTACACCTTC
.	TRBV6-5	.	TRBJ2-7	CASSSQSTGGHEQYF	TGTGCCAGCAGTAGCCAATCGACGGGGGGCCACGAGCAGTACTTC
.	TRBV2	.	TRBJ2-6	CASSMGGANSENVLTF	TGTGCCAGCAGTATGGGGGGGGCTAATTCGGAAAACGTCCTGACTTTC
.	TRBV19	.	TRBJ2-7	CASSSSTGPGREQYF	TGTGCCAGTAGTTCCTCGACAGGCCCCGGACGCGAGCAGTACTTC
.	TRBV27	.	TRBJ2-3	CASSLRVTDTQYF	TGTGCCAGCAGTTTGAGGGTCACAGATACGCAGTATTTT
TRBD1	TRBV5-1	.	TRBJ1-1	CASTSSGGPEAFF	TGCGCCAGCACCTCTTCAGGGGGCCCTGAAGCTTTCTTT
TRBD1	TRBV5-1	.	TRBJ1-6	CASSPGTVYNSPLHF	TGCGCCAGCAGCCCGGGGACAGTCTATAATTCACCCCTCCACTTT
.	TRBV28	.	TRBJ1-2	CASSFAGSGYTF	TGTGCCAGCAGTTTTGCGGGGAGTGGCTACACCTTC
.	TRBV6-5	few	TRBJ2-3	CASSLGGSDTQYF	TGTGCCAGCAGCCTAGGAGGGTCGGATACGCAGTATTTT
.	TRBV28	.	TRBJ2-7	CASNSYYEQYF	TGTGCCAGCAACTCTTACTACGAGCAGTACTTC
.	TRBV11-3	.	TRBJ2-1	CASSLDQGRGNEQFF	TGTGCCAGCAGCTTAGATCAGGGTAGGGGGAATGAGCAGTTCTTC
TRBD2	TRBV7-2	.	TRBJ2-5	CASSLGGVGGGAKEQYF	TGTGCCAGCAGCTTAGGGGGTGTCGGCGGGGGGGCAAAAGAGCAGTACTTC
TRBD1	TRBV5-1	few	TRBJ2-2	CASSLIGTGYTGEVFF	TGCGCCAGCAGCTTGATCGGGACAGGATACACCGGGGAGGTGTTTTTT
.	TRBV7-2	.	TRBJ1-6	CASSLASSPLHF	TGTGCCAGCAGCTTAGCCAGTTCACCCCTCCACTTT
TRBD1	TRBV19	.	TRBJ2-7	CASSSGGTGAYEQYF	TGTGCCAGTAGTTCCGGGGGGACAGGGGCCTACGAGCAGTACTTC
TRBD2	TRBV5-8	.	TRBJ2-2	CASSSGGLAGNTGELFF	TGTGCCAGCAGCTCGGGAGGACTAGCGGGGAACACCGGGGAGCTGTTTTTT
.	TRBV10-3	few	TRBJ1-2	CAISEYGGDYGYTF	TGTGCCATCAGTGAGTATGGAGGGGACTATGGCTACACCTTC
.	TRBV4-2	few	TRBJ2-2	CASSQAAGELFF	TGTGCCAGCAGCCAAGCGGCCGGGGAGCTGTTTTTT
TRBD1	TRBV13	.	TRBJ2-7	CASKETGIYEQYF	TGTGCCAGCAAGGAGACAGGGATATACGAGCAGTACTTC
TRBD2	TRBV5-1	few	TRBJ2-5	CASSFVAGGQETQYF	TGCGCCAGCAGCTTCGTAGCGGGGGGCCAGGAGACCCAGTACTTC
TRBD2	TRBV7-3	.	TRBJ2-5	CASSLFGTSNETQYF	TGTGCCAGCAGCCTATTCGGGACTAGCAATGAGACCCAGTACTTC
TRBD1	TRBV27	once	TRBJ2-7	CASSSQGPSYEQYF	TGTGCCAGCAGTTCACAGGGGCCTTCCTACGAGCAGTACTTC
TRBD1	TRBV9	.	TRBJ1-4	CASSQDDREGEKLFF	TGTGCCAGCAGCCAGGACGACAGGGAAGGAGAAAAACTGTTTTTT
.	TRBV7-9	.	TRBJ2-7	CASSHRGYEQYF	TGTGCCAGCAGTCATCGGGGCTACGAGCAGTACTTC
.	TRBV11-3	.	TRBJ2-1	CASSSRETEQFF	TGTGCCAGCAGCTCCAGGGAAACTGAGCAGTTCTTC
.	TRBV5-1	.	TRBJ2-6	CASSPRPSSGANVLTF	TGCGCCAGCAGCCCTAGACCCAGCTCTGGGGCCAACGTCCTGACTTTC
TRBD1	TRBV6-1	once	TRBJ1-1	CASSDLTGGSTEAFF	TGTGCCAGCAGTGACCTGACAGGGGGAAGCACTGAAGCTTTCTTT
TRBD1	TRBV18	few	TRBJ1-1	CASSPRAGGETEAFF	TGTGCCAGCTCACCACGGGCAGGGGGCGAAACTGAAGCTTTCTTT
.	TRBV6-5	.	TRBJ1-2	CASSYSKGPSYGYTF	TGTGCCAGCAGTTACTCGAAGGGGCCAAGCTATGGCTACACCTTC
TRBD2	TRBV7-3	.	TRBJ2-3	CASSPLGSLAGFTDTQYF	TGTGCCAGCAGCCCACTGGGGTCACTAGCGGGGTTTACAGATACGCAGTATTTT
TRBD2	TRBV11-2	.	TRBJ2-1	CASSFLPAGGGEQFF	TGTGCCAGCAGCTTCCTCCCAGCGGGGGGCGGGGAGCAGTTCTTC
.	TRBV9	.	TRBJ1-3	CASSVSGVRYSGNTIYF	TGTGCCAGCAGCGTTAGCGGAGTTAGGTACTCTGGAAACACCATATATTTT
.	TRBV6-5	few	TRBJ1-5	CASSYLPQGQPQHF	TGTGCCAGCAGTTACTTACCCCAGGGACAGCCCCAGCATTTT
.	TRBV25-1	.	TRBJ1-5	CASNGPGQPQHF	TGTGCCAGCAACGGTCCGGGGCAGCCCCAGCATTTT
TRBD1	TRBV4-3	.	TRBJ2-1	CASSPTGYNEQFF	TGCGCCAGCAGCCCGACAGGGTACAATGAGCAGTTCTTC
TRBD1	TRBV5-1	.	TRBJ1-6	CASSLNGQGSPLHF	TGCGCCAGCAGCTTGAACGGACAGGGTTCACCCCTCCACTTT
TRBD1	TRBV18	.	TRBJ1-2	CASSQGTGQDYGYTF	TGTGCCAGCTCACAAGGGACAGGGCAAGACTATGGCTACACCTTC
.	TRBV5-1	once	TRBJ1-1	CASSLASGNTEAFF	TGCGCCAGCAGCTTGGCATCGGGGAACACTGAAGCTTTCTTT
TRBD2	TRBV5-1	.	TRBJ2-3	CASSRGGPTDTQYF	TGCGCCAGCAGCCGCGGGGGTCCCACAGATACGCAGTATTTT
.	TRBV4-1	.	TRBJ2-5	CASSQARGYQETQYF	TGCGCCAGCAGCCAAGCCCGGGGGTACCAAGAGACCCAGTACTTC
.	TRBV6-6	.	TRBJ2-5	CASSYSEGGKETQYF	TGTGCCAGCAGTTACTCAGAGGGGGGGAAAGAGACCCAGTACTTC
TRBD1	TRBV19	.	TRBJ2-3	CATTTGGGTDTQYF	TGTGCCACCACGACAGGGGGCGGCACAGATACGCAGTATTTT
TRBD1	TRBV10-1	.	TRBJ2-2	CASSPSRTGMKTGELFF	TGCGCCAGCAGTCCTTCGAGGACAGGGATGAAGACCGGGGAGCTGTTTTTT
.	TRBV6-5	.	TRBJ2-6	CASSESSGANVLTF	TGTGCCAGCAGTGAGAGCTCTGGGGCCAACGTCCTGACTTTC
TRBD2	TRBV6-5	.	TRBJ2-1	CASSYTSGGYNEQFF	TGTGCCAGCAGTTACACTAGCGGGGGTTACAATGAGCAGTTCTTC
.	TRBV5-1	.	TRBJ1-2	CASSSTVSNYGYTF	TGCGCCAGCAGCTCGACAGTCTCTAACTATGGCTACACCTTC
.	TRBV2	.	TRBJ1-2	CASSVMGAGGYTF	TGTGCCAGCAGCGTCATGGGAGCGGGCGGCTACACCTTC
.	TRBV28	.	TRBJ1-2	CASRRAGYGYTF	TGTGCCAGCAGGAGGGCGGGTTATGGCTACACCTTC
TRBD1	TRBV5-4	.	TRBJ2-2	CASRRQGQNTGELFF	TGTGCCAGCAGACGACAGGGACAAAACACCGGGGAGCTGTTTTTT